The 3 T cell receptor beta chains listed next were all sequenced from one sample in a study of T cells in Graves' hyperthyroidism and ophthalmopathy. Authors of the study amplified TCR beta CDR3 regions from RNA transcripts. HTBI primers drove first-round RT-PCR of the TCR CDR3. TCRdb passed the multiplex PCR reads through MiXCR, listing each CDR3 protein once. The table shows nearly 750,000 distinct CDR3 sequences, with around 40% occurring only once. The sequenced sample was blood. These receptors came from a woman in her 40s with Graves' hyperthyroidism.

This clonotype was seen ten or more times. The chain recombines TRBV13 with TRBJ2-7, with D perhaps matching TRBD2 (5 bases). CDR3 length: 14 residues. Per germline, CDR1 PRHDT and CDR2 FYEKMQ (reference sequence). V dropped 5 bases and J dropped 0 bases, with 11 bases sitting between them. The CDR3 DNA sequence: TGTGCCAGCAGCCAGGACGGGAACTCCTACGAGCAGTACTTC. Encoded protein: CASSQDGNSYEQYF. The full variable domain, completed using reference TRBV13 and TRBJ2-7, is AAGVIQSPRHLIKEKRETATLKCYPIPRHDTVYWYQQGPGQDPQFLISFYEKMQSDKGSIPDRFSAQQFSDYHSELNMSSLELGDSALYFCASSQDGNSYEQYFGPGTRLTVT.

V usage is TRBV7-8 and J usage is TRBJ2-3; 10 bases align to TRBD2. The CDR3 has 16 residues. V shed 3 bases and J 2 bases; nucleotides not matched to a gene: 5. CDR1 is SGHVS and CDR2 is FQNEAQ in the germline V gene. The CDR3, as DNA: TGTGCCAGCAGCTTCCTCGGACTAGCGGACACAGATACGCAGTATTTT. Its protein product is CASSFLGLADTDTQYF. The full variable domain, completed using reference TRBV7-8 and TRBJ2-3, is GAGVSQSPRYKVAKRGQDVALRCDPISGHVSLFWYQQALGQGPEFLTYFQNEAQLDKSGLPSDRFFAERPEGSVSTLKIQRTQQEDSAVYLCASSFLGLADTDTQYFGPGTRLTVL.

A single count supports this clonotype. A much larger clone sits a single nucleotide away, making a read error possible. The V and J genes are TRBV19 and TRBJ1-5; 7 bases are shared with TRBD1. Germline CDR1 is LNHDA and CDR2 is SQIVND (reference sequence). The CDR3 runs to 14 residues. CDR3 loop: CTSSKGGAGQPQHF. CDR3 sequence (DNA): TGTACCAGTAGTAAAGGGGGCGCGGGTCAGCCCCAGCATTTT.